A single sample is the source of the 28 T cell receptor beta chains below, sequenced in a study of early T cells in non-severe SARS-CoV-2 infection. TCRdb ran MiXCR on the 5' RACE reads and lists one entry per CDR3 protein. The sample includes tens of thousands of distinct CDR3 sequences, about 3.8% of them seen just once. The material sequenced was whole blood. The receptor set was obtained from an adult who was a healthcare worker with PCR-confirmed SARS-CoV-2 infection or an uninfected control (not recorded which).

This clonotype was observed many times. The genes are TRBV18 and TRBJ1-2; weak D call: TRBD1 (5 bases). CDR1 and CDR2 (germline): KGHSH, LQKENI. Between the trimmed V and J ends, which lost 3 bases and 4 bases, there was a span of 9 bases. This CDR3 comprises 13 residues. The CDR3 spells CASSPDSAYGYTF. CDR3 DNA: TGTGCCAGCTCACCCGACAGTGCCTATGGCTACACCTTC.

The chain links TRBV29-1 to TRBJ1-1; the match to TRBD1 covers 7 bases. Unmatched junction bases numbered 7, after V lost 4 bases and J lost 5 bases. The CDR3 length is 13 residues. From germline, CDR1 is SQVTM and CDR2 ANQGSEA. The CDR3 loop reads CSVAQGRGTEAFF. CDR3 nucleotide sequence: TGCAGCGTTGCACAGGGGAGAGGGACTGAAGCTTTCTTT.

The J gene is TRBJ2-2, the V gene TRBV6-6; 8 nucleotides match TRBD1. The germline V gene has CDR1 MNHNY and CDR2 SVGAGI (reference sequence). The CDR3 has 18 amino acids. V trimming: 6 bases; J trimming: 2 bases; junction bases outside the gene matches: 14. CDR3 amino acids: CASSHLSPDRDNTGELFF. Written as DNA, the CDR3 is TGTGCCAGCAGCCACTTGTCCCCGGACAGGGATAACACCGGGGAGCTGTTTTTT.

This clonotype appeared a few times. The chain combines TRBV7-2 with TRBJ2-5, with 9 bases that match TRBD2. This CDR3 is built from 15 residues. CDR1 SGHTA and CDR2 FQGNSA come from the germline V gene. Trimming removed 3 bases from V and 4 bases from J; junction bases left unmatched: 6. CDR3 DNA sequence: TGTGCCAGCAGCTTTGGTAGCGGGGGAGGAGAGACCCAGTACTTC. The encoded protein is CASSFGSGGGETQYF.

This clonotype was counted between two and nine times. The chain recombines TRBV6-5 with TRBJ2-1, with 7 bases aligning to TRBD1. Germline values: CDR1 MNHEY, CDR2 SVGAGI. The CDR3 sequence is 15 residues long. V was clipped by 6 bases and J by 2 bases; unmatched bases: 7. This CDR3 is CASRLTGAPYNEQFF. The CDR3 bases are TGTGCCAGCAGGCTCACAGGGGCGCCCTACAATGAGCAGTTCTTC.

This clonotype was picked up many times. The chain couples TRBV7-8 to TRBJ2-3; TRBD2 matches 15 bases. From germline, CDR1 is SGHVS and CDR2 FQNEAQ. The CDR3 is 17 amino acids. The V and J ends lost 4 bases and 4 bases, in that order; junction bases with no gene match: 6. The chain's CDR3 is CASSYGLAGGYPDTQYF. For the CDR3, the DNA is TGTGCCAGCAGCTACGGACTAGCGGGAGGGTATCCAGATACGCAGTATTTT.

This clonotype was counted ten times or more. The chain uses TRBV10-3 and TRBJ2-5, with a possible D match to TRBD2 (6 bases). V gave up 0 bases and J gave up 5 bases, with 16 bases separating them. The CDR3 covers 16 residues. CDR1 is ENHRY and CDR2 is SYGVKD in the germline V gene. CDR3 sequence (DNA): TGTGCCATCAGTGAGTCAAAAGGGTCTGCGGGGGAGACCCAGTACTTC. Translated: CAISESKGSAGETQYF.

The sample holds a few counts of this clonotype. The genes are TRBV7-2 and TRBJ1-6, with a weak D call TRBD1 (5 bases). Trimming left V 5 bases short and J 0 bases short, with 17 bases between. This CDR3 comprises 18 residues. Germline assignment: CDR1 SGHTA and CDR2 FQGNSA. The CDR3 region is CASSPFGAASSYNSPLHF. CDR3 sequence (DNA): TGTGCCAGCAGCCCGTTCGGGGCGGCCAGCTCCTATAATTCACCCCTCCACTTT.

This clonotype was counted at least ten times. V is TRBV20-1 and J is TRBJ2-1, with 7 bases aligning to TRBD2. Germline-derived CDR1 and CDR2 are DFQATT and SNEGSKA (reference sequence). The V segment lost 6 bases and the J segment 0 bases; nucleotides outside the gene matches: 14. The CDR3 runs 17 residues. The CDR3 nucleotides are TGCAGTGCCTGGATTTTTCCTAGCGGAAGCTCCTACAATGAGCAGTTCTTC. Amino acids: CSAWIFPSGSSYNEQFF.

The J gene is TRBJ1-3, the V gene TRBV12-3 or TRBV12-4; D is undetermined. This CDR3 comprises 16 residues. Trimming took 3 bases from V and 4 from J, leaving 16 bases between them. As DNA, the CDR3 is TGTGCCAGCAGTTTGGCCGACCGCATCGGAGGAAACACCATATATTTT. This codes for CASSLADRIGGNTIYF.

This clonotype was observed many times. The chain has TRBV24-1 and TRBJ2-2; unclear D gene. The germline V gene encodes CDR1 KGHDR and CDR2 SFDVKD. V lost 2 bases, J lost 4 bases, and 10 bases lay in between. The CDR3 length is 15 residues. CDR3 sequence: CATSDYGGSTGELFF. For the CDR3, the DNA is TGTGCCACCAGTGATTACGGTGGATCCACCGGGGAGCTGTTTTTT.

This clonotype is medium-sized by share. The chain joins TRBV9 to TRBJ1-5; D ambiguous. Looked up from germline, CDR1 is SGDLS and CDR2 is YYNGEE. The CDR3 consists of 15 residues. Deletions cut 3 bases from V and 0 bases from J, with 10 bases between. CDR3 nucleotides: TGTGCCAGCAGCGAGGCCGACAATAGCAATCAGCCCCAGCATTTT. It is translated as CASSEADNSNQPQHF.

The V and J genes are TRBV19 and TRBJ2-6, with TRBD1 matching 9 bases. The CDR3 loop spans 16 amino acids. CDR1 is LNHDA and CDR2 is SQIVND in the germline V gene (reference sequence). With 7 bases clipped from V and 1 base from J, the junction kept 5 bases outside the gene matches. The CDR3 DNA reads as TGTGCCAGTACTCGGGACAGGGTTTCTGGGGCCAACGTCCTGACTTTC. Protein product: CASTRDRVSGANVLTF.

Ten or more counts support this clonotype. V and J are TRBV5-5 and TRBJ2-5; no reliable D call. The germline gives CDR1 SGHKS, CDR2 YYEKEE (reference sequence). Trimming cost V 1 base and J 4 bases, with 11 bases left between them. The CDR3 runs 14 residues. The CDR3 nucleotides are TGTGCCAGCAGCTTGCCGGGTCTAGGAGAGACCCAGTACTTC. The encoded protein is CASSLPGLGETQYF. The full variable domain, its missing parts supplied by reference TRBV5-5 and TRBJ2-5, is DAGVTQSPTHLIKTRGQQVTLRCSPISGHKSVSWYQQVLGQGPQFIFQYYEKEERGRGNFPDRFSARQFPNYSSELNVNALLLGDSALYLCASSLPGLGETQYFGPGTRLLVL.

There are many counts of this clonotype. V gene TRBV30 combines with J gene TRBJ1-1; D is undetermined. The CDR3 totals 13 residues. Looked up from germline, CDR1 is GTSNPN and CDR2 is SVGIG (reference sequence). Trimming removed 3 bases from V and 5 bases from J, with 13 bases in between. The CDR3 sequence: CAWSLFTGTEAFF. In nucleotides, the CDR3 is TGTGCCTGGAGCTTATTTACGGGGACTGAAGCTTTCTTT.

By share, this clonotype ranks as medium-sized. CDR3 sequence reads: CSATRDVNEQFF. DNA of the CDR3: TGCAGTGCTACGCGGGATGTAAATGAGCAGTTCTTC. The chain joins TRBV20-1 to TRBJ2-1, with D perhaps TRBD2 (6 bases). The germline V gene encodes CDR1 DFQATT and CDR2 SNEGSKA (reference sequence). Trimming took off 4 bases at V and 7 bases at J, with 11 bases between the two ends. The CDR3 totals 12 residues.

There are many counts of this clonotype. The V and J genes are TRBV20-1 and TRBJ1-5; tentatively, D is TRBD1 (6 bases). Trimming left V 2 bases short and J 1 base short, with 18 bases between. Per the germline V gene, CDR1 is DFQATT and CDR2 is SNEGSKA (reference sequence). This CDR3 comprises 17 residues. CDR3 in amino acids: CSARPALGGRSNQPQHF. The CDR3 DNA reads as TGCAGTGCTAGACCCGCATTAGGGGGTCGAAGCAATCAGCCCCAGCATTTT.

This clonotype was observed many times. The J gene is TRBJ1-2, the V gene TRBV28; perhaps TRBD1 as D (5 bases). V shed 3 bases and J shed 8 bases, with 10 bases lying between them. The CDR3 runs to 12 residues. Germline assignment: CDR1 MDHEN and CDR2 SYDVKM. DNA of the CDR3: TGTGCCAGCAGTTTTTTAAGGGACGGCTACACCTTC. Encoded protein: CASSFLRDGYTF.

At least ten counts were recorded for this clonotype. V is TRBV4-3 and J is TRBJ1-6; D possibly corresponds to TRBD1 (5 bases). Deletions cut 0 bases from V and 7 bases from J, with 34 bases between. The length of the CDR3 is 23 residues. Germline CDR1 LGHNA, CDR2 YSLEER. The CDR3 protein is CASSQDLGGPNPGLLFGNSPLHF. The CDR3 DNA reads TGCGCCAGCAGCCAAGATCTTGGGGGACCCAACCCTGGCCTTTTATTTGGAAATTCACCCCTCCACTTT.

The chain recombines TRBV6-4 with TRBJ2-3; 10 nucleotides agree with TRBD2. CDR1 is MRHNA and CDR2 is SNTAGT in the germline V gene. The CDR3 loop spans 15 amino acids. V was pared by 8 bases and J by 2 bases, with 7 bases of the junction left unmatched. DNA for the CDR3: TGTGCCAGCGCAACAACTAGCGGGAACACAGATACGCAGTATTTT. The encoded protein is CASATTSGNTDTQYF.

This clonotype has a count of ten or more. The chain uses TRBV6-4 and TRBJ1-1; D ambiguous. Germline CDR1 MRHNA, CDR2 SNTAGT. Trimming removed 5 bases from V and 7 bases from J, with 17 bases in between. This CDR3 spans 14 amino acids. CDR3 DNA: TGTGCCAGCAGTTCAACACCGGGAGCCTTTGAAGCTTTCTTT. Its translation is CASSSTPGAFEAFF.

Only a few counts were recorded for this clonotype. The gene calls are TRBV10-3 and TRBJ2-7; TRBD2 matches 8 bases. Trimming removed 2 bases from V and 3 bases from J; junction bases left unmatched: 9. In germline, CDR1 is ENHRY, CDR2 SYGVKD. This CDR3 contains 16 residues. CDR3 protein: CAISETTSGRIYEQYF. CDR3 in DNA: TGTGCCATCAGTGAGACAACTAGCGGACGTATCTACGAGCAGTACTTC.

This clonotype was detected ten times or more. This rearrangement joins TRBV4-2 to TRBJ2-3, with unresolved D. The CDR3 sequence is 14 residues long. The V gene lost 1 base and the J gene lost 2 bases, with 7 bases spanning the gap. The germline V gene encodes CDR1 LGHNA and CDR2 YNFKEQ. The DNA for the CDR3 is TGTGCCAGCAGCCAAGCCCTAGTCACAGATACGCAGTATTTT. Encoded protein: CASSQALVTDTQYF.

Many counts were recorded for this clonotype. The CDR3, as DNA: TGTGCCAGCTCACCATTTAACAAAAACATTCAGTACTTC. Translating it yields CASSPFNKNIQYF. The V and J genes are TRBV18 and TRBJ2-4, with D unresolved. V gave up 2 bases and J gave up 3 bases, with 5 bases separating them. There are 13 residues in the CDR3. In germline, CDR1 is KGHSH, CDR2 LQKENI.

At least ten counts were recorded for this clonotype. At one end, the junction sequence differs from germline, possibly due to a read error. Written as DNA, the CDR3 is TGTACCAGCTCGAGCGCGGGGCTCATAGCCAAAAACATTCAGTACTTC. It is translated as CTSSSAGLIAKNIQYF. The chain recombines TRBV6-6 with TRBJ2-4; tentatively, D is TRBD2 (6 bases). Germline assignment: CDR1 MNHNY and CDR2 SVGAGI (reference sequence). The CDR3 extends over 16 amino acids.

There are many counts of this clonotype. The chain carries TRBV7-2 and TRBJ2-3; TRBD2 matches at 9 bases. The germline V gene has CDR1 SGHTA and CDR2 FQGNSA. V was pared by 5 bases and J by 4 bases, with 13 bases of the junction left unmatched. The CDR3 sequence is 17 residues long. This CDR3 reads CASSLGGGTSFSDTQYF. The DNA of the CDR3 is TGTGCCAGCAGCCTAGGGGGCGGGACTAGCTTTTCAGATACGCAGTATTTT.

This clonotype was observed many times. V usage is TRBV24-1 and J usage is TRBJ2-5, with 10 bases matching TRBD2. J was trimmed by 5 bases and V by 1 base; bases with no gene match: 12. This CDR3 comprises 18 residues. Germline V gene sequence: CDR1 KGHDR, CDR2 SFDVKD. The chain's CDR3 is CATSDFTPGTSVGETQYF. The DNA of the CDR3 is TGTGCCACCAGTGATTTTACTCCCGGGACTAGCGTCGGGGAGACCCAGTACTTC.

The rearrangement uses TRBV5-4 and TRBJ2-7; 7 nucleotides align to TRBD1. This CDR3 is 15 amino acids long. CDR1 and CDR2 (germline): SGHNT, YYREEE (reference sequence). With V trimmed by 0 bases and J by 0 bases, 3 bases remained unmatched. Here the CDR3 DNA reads TGTGCCAGCAGCTTGGAGACAGGGCGCTCCTACGAGCAGTACTTC. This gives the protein CASSLETGRSYEQYF.